This entry concerns a single T cell receptor beta chain. This sample is part of a study of blood T cell repertoires in COVID-19. TCRdb's table, derived via immunoSEQ multiplex PCR, lists solely in-frame clones and lacks some. The data hold over 300,000 clones, with 90% observed a single time. This CDR3 comprises 13 residues. Trimming cost V 6 bases and J 4 bases, with 12 bases left between them. This receptor was taken from a man younger than 35 with active or convalescent COVID-19. The V call is TRBV12-3 or TRBV12-4, the J call TRBJ1-2; TRBD1 is a possible D gene (6 bases). The source material was peripheral blood. DNA of the CDR3: TGTGCCAGCAGGCCCGGGACATTCTATGGCTACACCTTC. Translating gives CASRPGTFYGYTF.